These 18 T cell receptor beta chains came from one sample sequenced in a study of vaccination effects on CD4 cells after COVID-19. The antigens these receptors bind are not known. Some clones are missing from TCRdb's copy, which holds only in-frame ones; the method was immunoSEQ multiplex PCR. The sample includes 20,000 to 30,000 clones, roughly 79% seen only once; the top ten take around 6.5%. Sequencing in the ViraFEST assay came after antigen-specific CD4+ T cells had been expanded with viral peptide pools, which were used to stimulate PBMC. Upon completion of 10 to 11 days in culture, CD4+ T cells were isolated. Two-dose vaccination with either BNT162b2 or mRNA-1273 was given to the participants. The input for sequencing was CD4+ T cells from PBMCs cultured with SARS-CoV-2 spike peptides, taken after COVID-19 vaccination. These receptors were taken from a human donor who received a COVID-19 vaccine. Some clones in this sample may be carry-over from other donors' samples.

V is TRBV7-2 and J is TRBJ1-5; D is undetermined. CDR1 and CDR2 from the germline V gene are SGHTA and FQGNSA. The CDR3 totals 14 residues. V lost 3 bases and J lost 4, with 10 bases in between. Written as DNA, the CDR3 is TGTGCCAGCAGCTTTGCAACCCGGAATCAGCCCCAGCATTTT. It specifies CASSFATRNQPQHF.

The chain is built from TRBV4-1 and TRBJ2-3; TRBD2 matches 10 bases. CDR3 length equals 16 residues. Looked up from germline, CDR1 is MGHRA and CDR2 is YSYEKL. With V trimmed by 2 bases and J by 14 bases, 16 bases remained unmatched. CDR3 region: CASSQLVKERGGHLYF. In nucleotides, the CDR3 is TGCGCCAGCAGCCAACTCGTTAAGGAGCGGGGGGGCCATTTGTATTTT.

The chain employs TRBV19 and TRBJ2-3; 15 positions match TRBD2. Trimming took 6 bases from V and 4 from J; bases not matched to a gene: 11. Germline CDR1 reads LNHDA; CDR2 reads SQIVND (reference sequence). The CDR3 spans 18 residues. CDR3 amino acids: CASSSAGLAGGWADTQYF. The CDR3 nucleotides read TGTGCCAGTAGCTCGGCGGGACTAGCGGGGGGTTGGGCAGATACGCAGTATTTT.

This clone appeared a few times. This sequence joins TRBV7-3 and TRBJ1-5; D ambiguous. In germline, CDR1 is SGHTA, CDR2 FQGTGA. V gave up 0 bases and J gave up 9 bases, with 9 bases separating them. There are 13 residues in the CDR3. CDR3 in amino acids: CASSLTPSAPQHF. The CDR3 DNA follows: TGTGCCAGCAGCTTAACTCCATCGGCGCCCCAGCATTTT.

This chain links TRBV12-3 or TRBV12-4 with TRBJ1-2; 9 bases are a match to TRBD1. This CDR3 has 13 residues. The ends lost 7 bases at V and 3 bases at J; junction bases unmatched: 3. The CDR3 DNA reads TGTGCCAGCACCCGGACAGGGGACTATGGCTACACCTTC. It specifies CASTRTGDYGYTF.

The chain couples TRBV29-1 to TRBJ2-1; TRBD1 might be the D (6 bases). The CDR3 has 13 residues. Trimming cost V 6 bases and J 10 bases, with 19 bases left between them. CDR1 SQVTM and CDR2 ANQGSEA come from the germline V gene. In DNA, the CDR3 is TGCAGCGTCCGCCGGGACACGGTATACGAGCAGTTCTTC. This translates into CSVRRDTVYEQFF.

This clone came up a few times. V usage is TRBV7-9 and J usage is TRBJ1-4; a weak D match, TRBD1 (6 bases). Germline V gene data show CDR1 as SEHNR and CDR2 as FQNEAQ (reference sequence). CDR3 length: 13 residues. The germline V and J ends were trimmed by 5 bases and 8 bases, with 12 bases remaining between them. CDR3 protein: CASSRGAGEKLFF. The CDR3 nucleotides read TGTGCCAGCAGCCGGGGGGCCGGAGAAAAACTGTTTTTT.

The chain employs TRBV4-1 and TRBJ2-3, with 8 positions matching TRBD2. Trimming at V came to 6 bases and at J to 2 bases, leaving 22 bases not matched to a gene. The germline CDR1 and CDR2 sequences are MGHRA and YSYEKL. The CDR3 length is 20 residues. CDR3 sequence: CASRHSPRRGGPPHTDTQYF. Written as DNA, the CDR3 is TGCGCCAGCAGACATTCCCCAAGACGGGGGGGCCCACCCCACACAGATACGCAGTATTTT.

The V gene is TRBV29-1, the J gene TRBJ1-1, with D possibly matching TRBD1 (6 bases). The ends were cut back, 5 bases at V and 1 base at J, with 11 bases in the middle. Germline V CDR1 and CDR2: SQVTM, ANQGSEA. There are 13 residues in the CDR3. The CDR3 sequence is CSVWWGPNTEAFF. In DNA, the CDR3 is TGCAGCGTTTGGTGGGGGCCGAACACTGAAGCTTTCTTT. The variable domain in full, completed from reference TRBV29-1 and TRBJ1-1, reads SAVISQKPSRDICQRGTSLTIQCQVDSQVTMMFWYRQQPGQSLTLIATANQGSEATYESGFVIDKFPISRPNLTFSTLTVSNMSPEDSSIYLCSVWWGPNTEAFFGQGTRLTVV.

This chain links TRBV2 with TRBJ2-7; TRBD2 aligns across 7 bases. The CDR3 runs 14 residues. The V and J ends lost 6 bases and 3 bases, in that order; junction bases with no gene match: 8. The germline V gene has CDR1 SNHLY and CDR2 FYNNEI. The CDR3 reads CASRSDGLVYEQYV. Written as DNA, the CDR3 is TGTGCCAGCAGGTCAGACGGACTAGTCTACGAGCAGTACGTC.

This clone showed up just a few times. The chain recombines TRBV2 with TRBJ1-5, with 7 positions matching TRBD1. Trimming removed 4 bases from V and 1 base from J; junction bases left unmatched: 4. Germline CDR1 and CDR2: SNHLY and FYNNEI. The CDR3 spans 15 residues. The CDR3 reads CASSARQGSNQPQHF. The CDR3 DNA reads as TGTGCCAGCAGTGCACGACAGGGCAGCAATCAGCCCCAGCATTTT.

This clone was seen more than once but under ten times. The CDR3 bases are TGTGCCAGCACCACCGCGGGAGGCCCTCCAGGCACTGAAGCTTTCTTT. It codes for CASTTAGGPPGTEAFF. The chain uses TRBV9 and TRBJ1-1, with D unresolved. The V end lost 6 bases, the J end lost 4 bases, and 22 bases lay between the germline ends. Germline-derived CDR1 and CDR2 are SGDLS and YYNGEE. The CDR3 loop spans 16 amino acids.

This chain joins TRBV7-2 and TRBJ2-3, with 7 bases identical to TRBD1. This CDR3 is 16 amino acids long. V shed 4 bases and J 3 bases; nucleotides not matched to a gene: 10. CDR1 is SGHTA and CDR2 is FQGNSA in the germline V gene. The CDR3: CASSSSLTGSTDTQYF. In nucleotides, the CDR3 is TGTGCCAGCAGCTCGAGCCTGACAGGGTCGACAGATACGCAGTATTTT.

V and J are TRBV5-1 and TRBJ2-5, with 7 bases aligning to TRBD1. Germline-derived CDR1 and CDR2 are SGHRS and YFSETQ. The V segment lost 3 bases and the J segment 0 bases; nucleotides outside the gene matches: 5. The CDR3 totals 15 residues. In DNA form, the CDR3 reads TGCGCCAGCAGCTGGGCCGGACAGGACCAAGAGACCCAGTACTTC. As protein: CASSWAGQDQETQYF. Complete variable domain (other parts from reference TRBV5-1 and TRBJ2-5): KAGVTQTPRYLIKTRGQQVTLSCSPISGHRSVSWYQQTPGQGLQFLFEYFSETQRNKGNFPGRFSGRQFSNSRSEMNVSTLELGDSALYLCASSWAGQDQETQYFGPGTRLLVL.

This clone occurred once. The J gene is TRBJ1-4, the V gene TRBV7-9; 7 positions match TRBD1. The germline V gene encodes CDR1 SEHNR and CDR2 FQNEAQ (reference sequence). V lost 4 bases, J lost 2 bases, and 13 bases stayed unmatched. The CDR3 totals 18 residues. The CDR3 DNA follows: TGTGCCAGCAGCTATCCCCGACAGGGAACGACGACTAATGAAAAACTGTTTTTT. Protein sequence: CASSYPRQGTTTNEKLFF.

This chain uses TRBV2 with TRBJ2-1, with 7 bases that match TRBD1. There are 15 residues in the CDR3. Germline CDR1 SNHLY, CDR2 FYNNEI. Trimming took 2 bases from V and 4 from J; bases not matched to a gene: 5. CDR3 sequence: CASSENWTGYNEQFF. The CDR3, as DNA: TGTGCCAGCAGTGAAAATTGGACAGGATACAATGAGCAGTTCTTC.

This clone has only one observation. The genes are TRBV11-2 and TRBJ1-2; TRBD1 aligns across 8 bases. The V gene end was trimmed by 5 bases and the J gene end by 5 bases; junction bases not matched to a gene: 13. From germline, CDR1 is SGHAT and CDR2 FQNNGV. This CDR3 is built from 16 residues. This chain's CDR3 is CASSPLQDGTGYGYTF. For the CDR3, the DNA is TGTGCCAGCAGCCCACTACAAGACGGGACAGGTTATGGCTACACCTTC.

This chain connects TRBV25-1 to TRBJ1-6; no firm D call. The CDR3 totals 13 residues. Germline V gives CDR1 MGHDK, CDR2 SYGVNS. V was pared by 7 bases and J by 7 bases, with 11 bases between. CDR3 in amino acids: CASKLYPNSPLHF. In DNA, the CDR3 is TGTGCCAGCAAACTCTATCCAAATTCACCCCTCCACTTT.